These 6 T cell receptor beta chains came from one sample sequenced in a study of CD4+ T cells in melanoma. Here immunoSEQ multiplex PCR was the method, and the copy in TCRdb shows in-frame clones only, minus some. The table has around 110,000 clones, 80% to 95% seen once. The sequencing input was peripheral blood. The receptors come from a human donor with melanoma.

V and J are TRBV7-9 and TRBJ2-7, with D unclear. Germline V lookup: CDR1 SEHNR, CDR2 FQNEAQ (reference sequence). V lost 5 bases and J lost 4, with 12 bases in between. CDR3 length: 13 amino acids. This CDR3 reads CASSPQTVYEQYF. CDR3 DNA: TGTGCCAGCAGCCCACAGACCGTTTACGAGCAGTACTTC.

This chain connects TRBV5-4 to TRBJ2-7; TRBD1 agrees at 8 bases. This CDR3 spans 14 amino acids. V dropped 4 bases and J dropped 6; count of bases not matched to a gene: 9. The germline V gene has CDR1 SGHNT and CDR2 YYREEE (reference sequence). The CDR3 protein is CASSKDRAQREQYF. The CDR3 region has the DNA TGTGCCAGCAGCAAGGACAGGGCACAACGCGAGCAGTACTTC.

This chain links TRBV7-9 with TRBJ2-2; no reliable D call. This CDR3 is built from 16 residues. Germline lookup yields CDR1 SEHNR and CDR2 FQNEAQ (reference sequence). Trimming took off 8 bases at V and 9 bases at J, with 25 bases between the two ends. Here the CDR3 reads CASGPLRLSATRELFF. DNA for the CDR3: TGTGCCAGCGGACCACTTCGGCTCTCTGCGACCAGGGAGCTGTTTTTT.

This clone was counted only a few times. The CDR3 nucleotides read TGTGCCTGGAGTCGGGGGGCGAGTGAAAAACTGTTTTTT. Translating gives CAWSRGASEKLFF. The rearrangement links TRBV30 to TRBJ1-4; TRBD1 is a possible D gene (6 bases). V was clipped by 2 bases and J by 7 bases, with 11 bases between them. CDR3 length: 13 residues. Germline V gives CDR1 GTSNPN, CDR2 SVGIG (reference sequence). The whole variable domain, remainder taken from reference TRBV30 and TRBJ1-4, is SQTIHQWPATLVQPVGSPLSLECTVEGTSNPNLYWYRQAAGRGLQLLFYSVGIGQISSEVPQNLSASRPQDRQFILSSKKLLLSDSGFYLCAWSRGASEKLFFGSGTQLSVL.

The chain joins TRBV4-1 to TRBJ2-1; D may be TRBD1 (7 bases). CDR1 is MGHRA, CDR2 YSYEKL, per germline. The V gene lost 4 bases and the J gene lost 8 bases, with 15 bases spanning the gap. This CDR3 has 14 amino acids. The CDR3 here is CASSLPGGSDEQFF. The CDR3 coding sequence is TGCGCCAGCAGCCTCCCAGGGGGGTCGGATGAGCAGTTCTTC.

This CDR3 is CASSRPGVIDTQYF. The DNA of the CDR3 is TGTGCCAGCAGTCGGCCAGGGGTGATAGATACGCAGTATTTT. The rearrangement uses TRBV27 and TRBJ2-3; maybe TRBD1 (6 bases). The CDR3 has 14 residues. Germline V gene sequence: CDR1 MNHEY, CDR2 SMNVEV (reference sequence). The V gene lost 5 bases and the J gene lost 5 bases, with 14 bases spanning the gap.